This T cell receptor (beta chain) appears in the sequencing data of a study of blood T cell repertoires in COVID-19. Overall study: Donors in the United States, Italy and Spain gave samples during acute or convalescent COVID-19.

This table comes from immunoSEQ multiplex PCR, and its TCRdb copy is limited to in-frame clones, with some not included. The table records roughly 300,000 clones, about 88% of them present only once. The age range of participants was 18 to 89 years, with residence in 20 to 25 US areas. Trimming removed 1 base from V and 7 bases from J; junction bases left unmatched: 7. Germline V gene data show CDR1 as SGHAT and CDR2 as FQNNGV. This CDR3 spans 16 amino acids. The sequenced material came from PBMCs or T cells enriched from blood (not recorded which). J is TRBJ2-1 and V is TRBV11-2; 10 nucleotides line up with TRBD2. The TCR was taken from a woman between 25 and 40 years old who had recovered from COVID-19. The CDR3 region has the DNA TGTGCCAGCAGCTTAGGGCTAAGCGGGGGGGTTAATGAGCAGTTCTTC. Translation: CASSLGLSGGVNEQFF.